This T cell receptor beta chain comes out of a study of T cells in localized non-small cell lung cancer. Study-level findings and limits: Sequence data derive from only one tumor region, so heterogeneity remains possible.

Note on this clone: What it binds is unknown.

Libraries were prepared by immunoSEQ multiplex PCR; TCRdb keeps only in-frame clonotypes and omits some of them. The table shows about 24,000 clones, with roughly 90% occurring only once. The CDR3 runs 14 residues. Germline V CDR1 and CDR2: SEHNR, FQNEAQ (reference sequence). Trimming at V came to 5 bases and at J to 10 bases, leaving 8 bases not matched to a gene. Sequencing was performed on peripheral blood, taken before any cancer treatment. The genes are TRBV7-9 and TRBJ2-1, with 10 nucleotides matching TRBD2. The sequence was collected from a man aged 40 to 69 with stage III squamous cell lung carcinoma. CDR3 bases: TGTGCCAGCAGCCCGCCCCCACTAGCGGGGGAGCAGTTCTTC. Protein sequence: CASSPPPLAGEQFF.